The clone carrying this T cell receptor beta chain was seen many times. This CDR3 spans 14 amino acids. Trimming took 1 base from V and 0 from J, leaving 6 bases between them. The V gene's germline CDR1 is LGHDT and CDR2 YNNKEL (reference sequence). These data originate in a study of blood T cells in healthy people across ages. A second PCR, run for roughly 7 to 11 cycles, used a sample-barcoded 5' primer plus a J-beta primer mix. TCRdb independently ran MiXCR on the 5' RACE reads; one entry per CDR3 protein. Seen here are 650,000 to 950,000 distinct CDR3 sequences, approximately 44% observed once, and the top ten hold under 20%.

Material: blood. The receptor was isolated from a man between 60 and 75 years old in good health. J is TRBJ1-1 and V is TRBV3-1, with D perhaps TRBD1 (5 bases). The DNA for the CDR3 is TGTGCCAGCAGCCAAGGACAGATGAACACTGAAGCTTTCTTT. This codes for CASSQGQMNTEAFF.